A selection of T cell receptor beta chains follows, all from one sample in a study of cytotoxic CD8 clonotypes in ibrutinib-treated CLL. Data came from immunoSEQ multiplex PCR; TCRdb stores just in-frame clones and leaves some out. Among some 28,000 clones, less than 75% were seen once, and the ten largest hold about 5%. The specimen comprised PBMCs, sampled before ibrutinib treatment. Source of these receptors: a human donor with chronic lymphocytic leukemia. Both conserved end residues are part of each CDR3. Each record gives: D gene, clone size, V gene, J gene, CDR3 DNA, CDR3 protein. D genes are given only for firm matches. Clone size is shown for a subset of rows, as once, few, many or a class of expanded clone.

>NA|NA|TRBV9|TRBJ1-1
TGTGCCAGCAGCGTTCACAGGAACACTGAAGCTTTCTTT
CASSVHRNTEAFF
>NA|NA|TRBV25-1|TRBJ2-2
TGTGCCAGCAGTGACCAGGGGGGGGCAGGATGGACCGGGGAGCTGTTTTTT
CASSDQGGAGWTGELFF
>TRBD2|few|TRBV18|TRBJ2-7
TGTGCCAGCTCACTGGGGACTAGCGGGTCCTACGAGCAGTACTTC
CASSLGTSGSYEQYF
>TRBD2|NA|TRBV13|TRBJ2-3
TGTGCCAGCAGCTTAGTTCGTAGCGGGGGGGCTAAAGATACGCAGTATTTT
CASSLVRSGGAKDTQYF
>TRBD2|NA|TRBV7-2|TRBJ2-7
TGTGCCAGCAGCTTACTGGTGCGCGGGAGCTCCTACGAGCAGTACTTC
CASSLLVRGSSYEQYF
>NA|NA|TRBV5-6|TRBJ1-2
TGTGCCAGCAGCTATAGGGGGAGCCTGGACTATGGCTACACCTTC
CASSYRGSLDYGYTF
>TRBD1|NA|TRBV9|TRBJ1-1
TGTGCCAGCAGCAAGAAACAGGGGATCCTTTTGAACACTGAAGCTTTCTTT
CASSKKQGILLNTEAFF
>NA|NA|TRBV2|TRBJ2-3
TGTGCCAGCAGTGAGGGGGCCACAGATACGCAGTATTTT
CASSEGATDTQYF
>NA|few|TRBV6-1|TRBJ1-2
TGTGCCGGAGGCTCGTGGGCTCTTTTGTACGGCTACACCTTC
CAGGSWALLYGYTF
>NA|few|TRBV5-6|TRBJ1-2
TGTGCCAGCAGCTTGGGACAGCTCAACTATGGCTACACCTTC
CASSLGQLNYGYTF
>TRBD1|NA|TRBV9|TRBJ2-5
TGTGCCAGCAGCGTAGATACAGGGGTACAAGAGACCCAGTACTTC
CASSVDTGVQETQYF
>NA|NA|TRBV7-2|TRBJ2-3
TGTGCCAGCAGCCTGATGGCAGATACGCAGTATTTT
CASSLMADTQYF
>TRBD2|NA|TRBV9|TRBJ2-1
TGTGCCAGCAGCGTATTTCCCCCTGAGCGGGAGAGATACAATGAGCAGTTCTTC
CASSVFPPERERYNEQFF
>TRBD1|once|TRBV6-6|TRBJ2-7
TGTGCCAGCAGTTACTTTGGGACAGGGGTTCTCTACGAGCAGTACTTC
CASSYFGTGVLYEQYF
>NA|NA|TRBV11-2|TRBJ1-1
TGTGCCAGCAGCTTAGCACTGGGGAACACTGAAGCTTTCTTT
CASSLALGNTEAFF
>TRBD1|NA|TRBV19|TRBJ2-3
TGTGCCAGTAGTATGTACCCCCCAGGGACAGCCACAGATACGCAGTATTTT
CASSMYPPGTATDTQYF
>TRBD2|NA|TRBV4-2|TRBJ2-7
TGTGCCAGCAGCAGGACTAGCGGGGGGGCTTTCGACTACGAGCAGTACTTC
CASSRTSGGAFDYEQYF
>NA|few|TRBV28|TRBJ2-1
TGTGCCAGCAGAGACCCGAAGGTACCCTATCAGTTCTTC
CASRDPKVPYQFF
>NA|NA|TRBV28|TRBJ2-3
TGTGCCAGCAGTTTACCGTCAGAACTCACAGATACGCAGTATTTT
CASSLPSELTDTQYF
>NA|few|TRBV11-2|TRBJ1-3
TGTGCCAGCAGCTTAGGGACAGTTGGAAACACCATATATTTT
CASSLGTVGNTIYF
>NA|NA|TRBV10-1|TRBJ2-7
TGCGCCAGCAGTCCCGGGGGGCGTCTCTACGAGCAGTACTTC
CASSPGGRLYEQYF
>TRBD1|NA|TRBV7-2|TRBJ2-7
TGTGCCAGCAGCTTTTTAGGGGGCGGCTACGAGCAGTACTTC
CASSFLGGGYEQYF
>TRBD1|NA|TRBV4-2|TRBJ2-3
TGTGCCAGCAGCCTGGGACAGGGGAGCACAGATACGCAGTATTTT
CASSLGQGSTDTQYF
>TRBD1|NA|TRBV18|TRBJ2-4
TGTGCCAGCTCACCGACAGGGTTGGGCAAAAACATTCAGTACTTC
CASSPTGLGKNIQYF
>NA|few|TRBV9|TRBJ2-3
TGTGCCAGCAGCCGGGGGGATACGCAGTATTTT
CASSRGDTQYF
>NA|NA|TRBV5-1|TRBJ1-6
TGCGCCAGCAGCCTCGTAGGTGTCGCACCCCTCCACTTT
CASSLVGVAPLHF
>TRBD2|NA|TRBV9|TRBJ2-1
TGTGCCAGCAGCGTATCGGGACTAGCCCAGGAGCAGTTCTTC
CASSVSGLAQEQFF
>NA|few|TRBV19|TRBJ1-2
TGTGCCAGTAGTATAGTTGAAGGGAACTATGGCTACACCTTC
CASSIVEGNYGYTF
>TRBD1|few|TRBV7-2|TRBJ2-3
TGTGCCAGCAGCTTGGGACAGGGTACAGATACGCAGTATTTT
CASSLGQGTDTQYF
>NA|NA|TRBV27|TRBJ2-5
TGTGCCAGCAGTTTAGGGGCTGTGGGGACCCAGTACTTC
CASSLGAVGTQYF
>NA|NA|TRBV2|TRBJ2-7
TGTGCCAGCAGTGTTAGAGGTAACGAGCAGTACTTC
CASSVRGNEQYF
>TRBD1|NA|TRBV19|TRBJ1-5
TGTGCCAGTAGTGACAGGGGGAGCAATCAGCCCCAGCATTTT
CASSDRGSNQPQHF
>NA|few|TRBV7-9|TRBJ1-4
TGTGCCAGCAGCTTAGTGGGGGATAGGGGTGAAAAACTGTTTTTT
CASSLVGDRGEKLFF
>TRBD1|NA|TRBV5-1|TRBJ2-2
TGCGCCAGCAGCTTGGCCACAGGGGGCGTAGGCGGGGAGCTGTTTTTT
CASSLATGGVGGELFF
>TRBD1|NA|TRBV7-2|TRBJ2-7
TGTGCCAGCAGCTCCGACAGGGCGCTATATCCTTACTACGAGCAGTACTTC
CASSSDRALYPYYEQYF
>NA|NA|TRBV11-3|TRBJ2-6
TGTGCCAGCAGCTTCCGGGATCTCCTCTGGGCTTTC
CASSFRDLLWAF
>TRBD1|NA|TRBV11-1|TRBJ1-1
TGTGCCAGCAGCTTAGAGGGGGCTTTAGTGGCGAACACTGAAGCTTTCTTT
CASSLEGALVANTEAFF
>NA|once|TRBV4-2|TRBJ2-7
TGTGCCAGCAGCCGTAGAGCCGGGCTGGCCACCTACGAGCAGTACTTC
CASSRRAGLATYEQYF
>TRBD1|few|TRBV28|TRBJ2-2
TGTGCCAGCAGGGCGGACAGGGCGAACACCGGGGAGCTGTTTTTT
CASRADRANTGELFF
>NA|NA|TRBV7-3|TRBJ2-3
TGTGCCAGCAGCTTAGATGGCAGCACAGATACGCAGTATTTT
CASSLDGSTDTQYF
>TRBD2|NA|TRBV7-2|TRBJ2-7
TGTGCCAGCAGCGCTCTGGGACTAGCGGACGAGCAGTACTTC
CASSALGLADEQYF
>NA|once|TRBV2|TRBJ2-7
TGTGCCAGCAGTGAACAAGGGAGCGAGCAGTACTTC
CASSEQGSEQYF
>TRBD2|NA|TRBV28|TRBJ2-7
TGTGCCAGCACCAAATCCGGGACTACCTACGAGCAGTACTTC
CASTKSGTTYEQYF
>TRBD1|NA|TRBV2|TRBJ1-2
TGTGCCACCAAGACAGGGGGCATCGAGGTTGGTGGCTACACCTTC
CATKTGGIEVGGYTF
>NA|NA|TRBV5-5|TRBJ2-5
TGTGCCAGCAGCGCCGGGACCCAAGAGACCCAGTACTTC
CASSAGTQETQYF
>NA|NA|TRBV2|TRBJ2-7
TGTGCCAGCAGCCCCCCATTGGGAGGTCCCGAGCAGTACTTC
CASSPPLGGPEQYF
>TRBD1|medium-sized|TRBV2|TRBJ1-2
TGTGCCAGCACGGCTGGGACAGGGGGATACTATGGCTACACCTTC
CASTAGTGGYYGYTF
>NA|NA|TRBV5-1|TRBJ1-2
TGCGCCAGCAGCTTGGCCCCCTGGAACTATGGCTACACCTTC
CASSLAPWNYGYTF